Below are 13 T cell receptor beta chains sequenced from a single sample in a study of cytomegalovirus exposure and HLA in healthy donors. Both 60 Vbeta primers and 13 Jbeta primers went into the PCR. Profiled with immunoSEQ multiplex PCR; TCRdb holds only in-frame clones, not every one. The sample has around 170,000 clones, just under 80% seen once; the top ten hold 1%. The sequencing input was PBMCs. These receptors were taken from a woman between 50 and 59 years old in good health and CMV-seropositive.

The genes are TRBV19 and TRBJ2-1; 10 positions agree with TRBD2. The CDR3 consists of 16 residues. Germline-derived CDR1 and CDR2 are LNHDA and SQIVND (reference sequence). J gave up 3 bases and V 5 bases, and 7 bases lay outside the gene matches. In DNA, the CDR3 is TGTGCCAGTAGTCCTTATCCTAGCGGGGGCTACAATGAGCAGTTCTTC. Its translation is CASSPYPSGGYNEQFF.

V is TRBV7-2 and J is TRBJ1-3; 8 nucleotides agree with TRBD1. The length of the CDR3 is 16 residues. Looked up from germline, CDR1 is SGHTA and CDR2 is FQGNSA. Germline trimming cut 5 bases from V and 2 bases from J; bases unmatched to any gene: 8. The CDR3 protein is CASSPDRGRAGNTIYF. DNA for the CDR3: TGTGCCAGCAGCCCTGACAGGGGAAGGGCTGGAAACACCATATATTTT.

The V call is TRBV28, the J call TRBJ1-1; 11 bases align to TRBD1. The CDR3 runs 14 residues. V shed 9 bases and J 2 bases; nucleotides not matched to a gene: 5. Germline V gene sequence: CDR1 MDHEN, CDR2 SYDVKM. The CDR3 spells CASTRTGGNTEAFF. As DNA, the CDR3 is TGTGCCAGTACTAGGACAGGGGGCAACACTGAAGCTTTCTTT.

The genes are TRBV7-8 and TRBJ2-5; the D gene is possibly TRBD2 (6 bases). The V gene lost 6 bases and the J gene lost 5 bases, with 13 bases spanning the gap. The CDR3 has 13 residues. Germline values: CDR1 SGHVS, CDR2 FQNEAQ. The CDR3 coding sequence is TGTGCCAGCAGTTTCTCCGGGAGCGAGACCCAGTACTTC. Protein sequence: CASSFSGSETQYF.

The rearrangement uses TRBV11-2 and TRBJ2-3; 8 nucleotides agree with TRBD2. Germline V gives CDR1 SGHAT, CDR2 FQNNGV. V gave up 10 bases and J gave up 5 bases; unmatched junction bases: 5. The CDR3 is made up of 12 amino acids. The CDR3 protein is CATRGGRDTQYF. The DNA for the CDR3 is TGTGCCACCCGGGGGGGGAGAGATACGCAGTATTTT.

The chain joins TRBV18 to TRBJ2-7; 13 nucleotides line up with TRBD2. CDR3 length: 17 residues. The V gene's germline CDR1 is KGHSH and CDR2 LQKENI. V lost 6 bases, J lost 7 bases, and 15 bases stayed unmatched. The chain's CDR3 is CASSRTSGGGSSDEQYF. The DNA for the CDR3 is TGTGCCAGCTCCCGGACTAGCGGGGGTGGATCCTCAGATGAGCAGTACTTC.

A word on this clone: This sample includes further DNA sequences coding for the same CDR3. The V call is TRBV9, the J call TRBJ2-1, with 9 bases lining up with TRBD2. Germline lookup yields CDR1 SGDLS and CDR2 YYNGEE. J gave up 4 bases and V 0 bases, and 2 bases lay outside the gene matches. This CDR3 is built from 15 residues. The CDR3 coding sequence is TGTGCCAGCAGCGTAGCTCTAGCGGGATACAATGAGCAGTTCTTC. Its protein product is CASSVALAGYNEQFF.

The DNA for the CDR3 is TGTGCCAGCAGTTACCAGGGGGGCTACACCTTC. Translated, it gives CASSYQGGYTF. The J gene is TRBJ1-2, the V gene TRBV6-6, with D maybe TRBD1 (6 bases). V gave up 2 bases and J gave up 8 bases, with 6 bases separating them. Per germline, CDR1 MNHNY and CDR2 SVGAGI (reference sequence). The CDR3 spans 11 residues.

This sequence joins TRBV2 and TRBJ1-4, with 7 bases aligning to TRBD1. The germline V gene encodes CDR1 SNHLY and CDR2 FYNNEI. With 1 base clipped from V and 3 bases from J, the junction kept 2 bases outside the gene matches. This CDR3 has 15 amino acids. This chain's CDR3 is CASSEDRGANEKLFF. The CDR3 DNA follows: TGTGCCAGCAGTGAAGACAGGGGAGCTAATGAAAAACTGTTTTTT.

This clone has a single count. Other DNA sequences in the same sample also yield this CDR3. The chain is built from TRBV7-8 and TRBJ2-2, with 8 bases aligning to TRBD2. The CDR3 has 20 amino acids. CDR1 and CDR2 (germline): SGHVS, FQNEAQ. Trimming cost V 7 bases and J 1 base; bases outside gene matches: 20. CDR3 coding DNA: TGTGCCAGCACCACGCGGGCTCCTATAGCGGCGGGGGGGAACACCGGGGAGCTGTTTTTT. Translation: CASTTRAPIAAGGNTGELFF.

CDR3 amino acids: CASSPNQGAQETQYF. The CDR3 bases are TGTGCCAGCAGCCCCAACCAGGGGGCTCAAGAGACCCAGTACTTC. The rearrangement links TRBV9 to TRBJ2-5, with 8 bases fitting TRBD1. The CDR3 length is 15 residues. Germline loops: CDR1 SGDLS, CDR2 YYNGEE. Trimming at V came to 4 bases and at J to 2 bases, leaving 7 bases not matched to a gene. Filled out from reference TRBV9 and TRBJ2-5, the complete variable domain reads DSGVTQTPKHLITATGQRVTLRCSPRSGDLSVYWYQQSLDQGLQFLIQYYNGEERAKGNILERFSAQQFPDLHSELNLSSLELGDSALYFCASSPNQGAQETQYFGPGTRLLVL.

V is TRBV28 and J is TRBJ1-2, with a weak D call TRBD1 (6 bases). The V end lost 3 bases, the J end lost 7 bases, and 18 bases lay between the germline ends. The CDR3 has 15 residues. Germline V gives CDR1 MDHEN, CDR2 SYDVKM. This CDR3 reads CASSFPTGRISGYTF. CDR3 nucleotide sequence: TGTGCCAGCAGTTTCCCGACAGGCCGGATATCTGGCTACACCTTC.

J is TRBJ2-2 and V is TRBV7-2, with 7 bases identical to TRBD2. With 2 bases clipped from V and 3 bases from J, the junction kept 3 bases outside the gene matches. CDR1 and CDR2 from the germline V gene are SGHTA and FQGNSA. CDR3 length: 15 residues. This CDR3 is CASSLTSDHTGELFF. The DNA of the CDR3 is TGTGCCAGCAGCTTAACTAGCGACCACACCGGGGAGCTGTTTTTT. Filled out from reference TRBV7-2 and TRBJ2-2, the complete variable domain reads GAGVSQSPSNKVTEKGKDVELRCDPISGHTALYWYRQSLGQGLEFLIYFQGNSAPDKSGLPSDRFSAERTGGSVSTLTIQRTQQEDSAVYLCASSLTSDHTGELFFGEGSRLTVL.